Below are 31 T cell receptor beta chains sequenced from a single sample in a study of T cells in localized non-small cell lung cancer (dated by TCRdb to about 2020). Libraries were constructed by the immunoSEQ multiplex PCR assay. This immuneACCESS table, as held by TCRdb, lists in-frame sequences with V and J called but not all clones. Of the missing ones, under half trace to an unresolved V gene in checked studies; the others have no known cause. Here the sample has 850 to 1,000 clones; more than 30% occur a single time. Around 13% of the sample is held by the ten biggest clonotypes. Here the sequenced sample was lung tumor tissue, taken before any cancer treatment. The receptors shown here come from a man aged 40 to 70 with stage I lung adenocarcinoma.

A few counts support this clone. CDR3 DNA: TGTGCCAGCAGTTACGCTATGCGGGAGGCCGGGGAGCTGTTTTTT. Translation: CASSYAMREAGELFF. The chain couples TRBV6-8 to TRBJ2-2, with TRBD2 matching 8 bases. Per the germline V gene, CDR1 is MNHGY and CDR2 is SAAAGT. CDR3 length: 15 amino acids. Germline trimming cut 2 bases from V and 6 bases from J; bases unmatched to any gene: 5.

V is TRBV6-7 and J is TRBJ2-2; D is perhaps TRBD2 (5 bases). TRBV6-7 is reported as an ORF; its role is uncertain. The length of the CDR3 is 14 residues. Trimming removed 6 bases at V and 6 bases at J, with 14 bases between. The CDR3 protein is CASRLGGGPGELFF. CDR3 DNA sequence: TGTGCCAGCAGACTAGGCGGTGGCCCCGGGGAGCTGTTTTTT.

This clone was seen a handful of times. The rearrangement links TRBV6-8 to TRBJ1-2, with D possibly TRBD1 on 5 matching bases. The CDR3 runs to 14 residues. Germline CDR1 and CDR2: MNHGY and SAAAGT. Trimming removed 8 bases from V and 4 bases from J, with 17 bases in between. CDR3 in amino acids: CASCVAGQVYGYTF. The DNA of the CDR3 is TGTGCCAGCTGCGTCGCAGGGCAGGTCTATGGCTACACCTTC.

This clone was seen a few times. The genes are TRBV19 and TRBJ1-4, with 7 bases matching TRBD1. The germline gives CDR1 LNHDA, CDR2 SQIVND (reference sequence). J lost 0 bases, V lost 4 bases, and 2 bases had no gene match. The CDR3 is 15 amino acids. CDR3 residues: CASSTGTATNEKLFF. The CDR3 DNA reads as TGTGCCAGTAGTACGGGGACAGCAACTAATGAAAAACTGTTTTTT.

The rearrangement uses TRBV10-2 and TRBJ2-3; perhaps TRBD2 as D (6 bases). The germline V gene has CDR1 WSHSY and CDR2 SAAADI. The CDR3 is 13 residues long. V was pared by 8 bases and J by 5 bases, with 14 bases between. The DNA of the CDR3 is TGCGCCAGCGGGGGGACTGGAGTAGATACGCAGTATTTT. This translates into CASGGTGVDTQYF.

The CDR3 DNA sequence: TGTGCCAGCAGCGCCGGGATCGACACCGGGGAGCTGTTTTTT. Its protein is CASSAGIDTGELFF. The gene calls are TRBV11-3 and TRBJ2-2; tentatively, D is TRBD2 (5 bases). CDR1 is SGHNT and CDR2 is YENEEA in the germline V gene. The CDR3 has 14 residues. V was cut by 5 bases and J by 3 bases, with 10 bases left in between.

This clone is judged large (0.1 to 1%). J is TRBJ1-2 and V is TRBV6-8; D possibly corresponds to TRBD1 (6 bases). The CDR3 has 13 residues. Per germline, CDR1 MNHGY and CDR2 SAAAGT. The ends were cut back, 6 bases at V and 4 bases at J, with 12 bases in the middle. The chain's CDR3 is CASSPDRTYGYTF. CDR3 in DNA: TGTGCCAGCAGCCCGGACAGAACCTATGGCTACACCTTC.

The J gene is TRBJ1-1, the V gene TRBV6-8, with 7 positions matching TRBD1. The CDR3 consists of 16 residues. With 5 bases clipped from V and 5 bases from J, the junction kept 14 bases outside the gene matches. The germline gives CDR1 MNHGY, CDR2 SAAAGT. Written as DNA, the CDR3 is TGTGCCAGCAGTACGACAGGGCGACTAACTAGGACTGAAGCTTTCTTT. Protein sequence: CASSTTGRLTRTEAFF.

This clone appeared a few times. The gene calls are TRBV30 and TRBJ2-1, with 11 bases lining up with TRBD2. Germline trimming cut 5 bases from V and 4 bases from J; bases unmatched to any gene: 7. The CDR3 totals 15 residues. CDR1 is GTSNPN and CDR2 is SVGIG in the germline V gene (reference sequence). CDR3 sequence (DNA): TGTGCCTGGGACCGGGGACTAGCGGAATACAATGAGCAGTTCTTC. This translates into CAWDRGLAEYNEQFF.

CDR3 DNA sequence: TGTGCCAGTAGTCAACAAGCTTATGGCTACACCTTC. This codes for CASSQQAYGYTF. This chain joins TRBV19 and TRBJ1-2; no clear D gene. The CDR3 has 12 residues. The germline V and J ends were trimmed by 5 bases and 5 bases, with 9 bases remaining between them. The germline CDR1 and CDR2 sequences are LNHDA and SQIVND (reference sequence).

This clone was picked up a small number of times. The gene calls are TRBV9 and TRBJ2-3; 8 bases are a match to TRBD1. This CDR3 is built from 16 residues. The germline CDR1 and CDR2 sequences are SGDLS and YYNGEE. Trimming removed 6 bases from V and 6 bases from J; junction bases left unmatched: 15. The CDR3 loop is CASNLGQGVNTDTQYF. The CDR3 DNA reads TGTGCCAGCAACCTAGGACAGGGTGTTAATACCGATACGCAGTATTTT.

There are a few counts of this clone. The genes are TRBV10-2 and TRBJ2-4, with D tentatively TRBD2 (6 bases). CDR3 size: 16 residues. V dropped 6 bases and J dropped 6 bases, with 21 bases sitting between them. Germline loops: CDR1 WSHSY, CDR2 SAAADI. The DNA for the CDR3 is TGCGCCAGCAGCCGACCGTCGGCGGGAATCGGAAACATTCAGTACTTC. Translation gives CASSRPSAGIGNIQYF.

This clone was seen more than once but under ten times. This chain uses TRBV9 with TRBJ2-7; 10 bases map to TRBD2. Germline CDR1 is SGDLS and CDR2 is YYNGEE. Trimming took 4 bases from V and 0 from J; bases not matched to a gene: 10. The CDR3 extends over 17 amino acids. In DNA, the CDR3 is TGTGCCAGCAGCCCCCACCAAGGACTAGCGGCCTCCTACGAGCAGTACTTC. It yields the protein CASSPHQGLAASYEQYF. Looking up the rest from reference TRBV9 and TRBJ2-7 gives the full variable domain: DSGVTQTPKHLITATGQRVTLRCSPRSGDLSVYWYQQSLDQGLQFLIQYYNGEERAKGNILERFSAQQFPDLHSELNLSSLELGDSALYFCASSPHQGLAASYEQYFGPGTRLTVT.

This clone was seen a few times. This chain uses TRBV23-1 with TRBJ2-7, with D possibly being TRBD2 (6 bases). TRBV23-1 has ORF status, its function being uncertain. Deletions cut 6 bases from V and 2 bases from J, with 14 bases between. The CDR3 runs to 14 residues. The CDR3 loop reads CASSPRSGAYEQYF. The DNA for the CDR3 is TGCGCCAGCAGCCCCAGGTCGGGGGCCTACGAGCAGTACTTC.

The V call is TRBV30, the J call TRBJ1-3; D is ambiguous. Germline V CDR1 and CDR2: GTSNPN, SVGIG (reference sequence). The CDR3 covers 16 residues. Trimming shortened V by 3 bases and J by 3 bases, and 18 bases separated the two germline ends. This CDR3 is CAWSVSGRALGNTIYF. As DNA, the CDR3 is TGTGCCTGGAGCGTATCGGGGAGGGCCCTTGGAAACACCATATATTTT.

The chain has TRBV9 and TRBJ2-3, with 7 bases identical to TRBD2. The germline gives CDR1 SGDLS, CDR2 YYNGEE. CDR3 length: 15 amino acids. The J segment lost 0 bases and the V segment lost 5 bases, leaving 6 bases of the junction unmatched. The CDR3 region has the DNA TGTGCCAGCAGTGAAAACGGGAGGAGCACAGATACGCAGTATTTT. Translation gives CASSENGRSTDTQYF. Using reference TRBV9 and TRBJ2-3 for the parts outside the CDR3, the full variable domain is DSGVTQTPKHLITATGQRVTLRCSPRSGDLSVYWYQQSLDQGLQFLIQYYNGEERAKGNILERFSAQQFPDLHSELNLSSLELGDSALYFCASSENGRSTDTQYFGPGTRLTVL.

This clone showed up just a few times. V and J are TRBV2 and TRBJ1-5, with TRBD1 as a possible D gene (5 bases). The CDR3 spans 14 residues. Germline V gene data show CDR1 as SNHLY and CDR2 as FYNNEI. V was shortened by 6 bases and J by 7 bases, with 16 bases between the two germline ends. Here the CDR3 reads CASRDISIGQPQHF. The CDR3 DNA is TGTGCCAGCAGGGACATATCCATTGGCCAGCCCCAGCATTTT.

This clone is judged medium-sized. Written as DNA, the CDR3 is TGTGCCAGCAGCTTTACGGGGACAGGGTCTTCTGGAAACACCATATATTTT. Amino acid sequence: CASSFTGTGSSGNTIYF. The chain carries TRBV11-3 and TRBJ1-3, with 9 bases lining up with TRBD1. Germline CDR1 and CDR2: SGHNT and YENEEA. The CDR3 spans 17 residues. Losses at the gene ends were 3 bases for V and 1 base for J; bases not matched to a gene: 7.

This clone was seen a handful of times. V and J are TRBV14 and TRBJ1-2; 7 bases align to TRBD1. V trimming: 3 bases; J trimming: 2 bases; junction bases outside the gene matches: 6. CDR3 length: 15 residues. Germline CDR1 and CDR2: SGHDN and FVKESK. CDR3 coding DNA: TGTGCCAGCAGCCACTGGGACAGTTCGAACTATGGCTACACCTTC. It codes for CASSHWDSSNYGYTF. Complete variable domain (other parts from reference TRBV14 and TRBJ1-2): EAGVTQFPSHSVIEKGQTVTLRCDPISGHDNLYWYRRVMGKEIKFLLHFVKESKQDESGMPNNRFLAERTGGTYSTLKVQPAELEDSGVYFCASSHWDSSNYGYTFGSGTRLTVV.

This clone was recorded a few times. This sequence joins TRBV9 and TRBJ2-1; 8 bases are a match to TRBD2. From germline, CDR1 is SGDLS and CDR2 YYNGEE. The CDR3 runs 15 residues. V trimming: 0 bases; J trimming: 6 bases; junction bases outside the gene matches: 5. This CDR3 is CASSVGTLAGNEQFF. The DNA of the CDR3 is TGTGCCAGCAGCGTAGGTACCCTAGCGGGCAATGAGCAGTTCTTC. Based on the CDR3 plus reference TRBV9 and TRBJ2-1, the full variable domain is DSGVTQTPKHLITATGQRVTLRCSPRSGDLSVYWYQQSLDQGLQFLIQYYNGEERAKGNILERFSAQQFPDLHSELNLSSLELGDSALYFCASSVGTLAGNEQFFGPGTRLTVL.

The CDR3 is CASRDRGREQYF. DNA for the CDR3: TGTGCCAGCCGGGACAGGGGGCGCGAGCAGTACTTC. This chain links TRBV19 with TRBJ2-7; 12 nucleotides align to TRBD1. The CDR3 totals 12 residues. Germline V gene sequence: CDR1 LNHDA, CDR2 SQIVND (reference sequence). V gave up 9 bases and J gave up 6 bases; unmatched junction bases: 3.

This clone was picked up a small number of times. The chain employs TRBV4-1 and TRBJ1-4; D possibly corresponds to TRBD1 (6 bases). Germline CDR1 is MGHRA and CDR2 is YSYEKL. V was cut by 1 base and J by 7 bases, with 13 bases left in between. This CDR3 comprises 15 residues. CDR3 residues: CASSQGGLGGEKLFF. The CDR3 DNA reads TGCGCCAGCAGCCAAGGGGGGCTTGGGGGTGAAAAACTGTTTTTT.

This clone is medium-sized by share. The J gene is TRBJ1-5, the V gene TRBV1; the table's D call TRBD1 went unverified against the DNA. TRBV1 is marked as a pseudogene. The CDR3 extends over 16 amino acids. CDR3 bases: TGCGCCAGCAGCCAAGATCTCAGGGGAGGCAATCAGCCCCAGCATTTT. Amino acids: CASSQDLRGGNQPQHF.

In this sample, this clone turned up a few times. The chain is built from TRBV25-1 and TRBJ2-2; tentatively, D is TRBD1 or TRBD2 (5 bases each). Looked up from germline, CDR1 is MGHDK and CDR2 is SYGVNS. With 11 bases removed from V and 5 bases from J, the gap between germline ends came to 21 bases. The CDR3 contains 15 residues. This chain's CDR3 is CASKEGKGKTGELFF. The CDR3 DNA sequence: TGTGCCTCGAAAGAGGGGAAAGGAAAAACCGGGGAGCTGTTTTTT. The full variable domain, with the rest looked up from reference TRBV25-1 and TRBJ2-2, is EADIYQTPRYLVIGTGKKITLECSQTMGHDKMYWYQQDPGMELHLIHYSYGVNSTEKGDLSSESTVSRIRTEHFPLTLESARPSHTSQYLCASKEGKGKTGELFFGEGSRLTVL.

This clone was picked up a small number of times. The chain carries TRBV11-3 and TRBJ2-7; 7 nucleotides agree with TRBD1. Germline CDR1 SGHNT, CDR2 YENEEA. The CDR3 is 15 amino acids. With 5 bases clipped from V and 7 bases from J, the junction kept 14 bases outside the gene matches. CDR3 protein: CASSPRTGVVREQYF. CDR3 sequence (DNA): TGTGCCAGCAGCCCTCGGACAGGCGTAGTAAGAGAGCAGTACTTC.

This chain connects TRBV6-8 to TRBJ1-1, with 10 bases matching TRBD1. J gave up 5 bases and V 2 bases, and 17 bases lay outside the gene matches. The CDR3 consists of 19 residues. CDR1 and CDR2 (germline): MNHGY, SAAAGT. DNA for the CDR3: TGTGCCAGCAGTTACCCAACTTTACCGAGACAGGGGGCGTGGACTGAAGCTTTCTTT. Its protein is CASSYPTLPRQGAWTEAFF.

This clone was found a few times. The genes are TRBV28 and TRBJ1-5; D might be TRBD1 (5 bases). The CDR3 contains 14 residues. Per germline, CDR1 MDHEN and CDR2 SYDVKM. V was pared by 3 bases and J by 3 bases, with 9 bases between. CDR3 sequence: CASSFGGNNQPQHF. The DNA of the CDR3 is TGTGCCAGCAGTTTCGGGGGGAACAATCAGCCCCAGCATTTT.

The chain combines TRBV6-8 with TRBJ1-5; unclear D gene. Per germline, CDR1 MNHGY and CDR2 SAAAGT. Trimming shortened V by 6 bases and J by 5 bases, and 11 bases separated the two germline ends. The CDR3 consists of 13 residues. CDR3 loop: CASSPNYDQPQHF. DNA of the CDR3: TGTGCCAGCAGCCCCAATTACGATCAGCCCCAGCATTTT.

The chain combines TRBV25-1 with TRBJ2-7, with D perhaps matching TRBD1 (6 bases). Germline V CDR1 and CDR2: MGHDK, SYGVNS. V lost 6 bases, J lost 4 bases, and 10 bases lay in between. This CDR3 spans 12 amino acids. CDR3 DNA: TGTGCCAGCAGACAGGGTTGGTACGAGCAGTACTTC. As protein: CASRQGWYEQYF.

This clone is classed as medium-sized. CDR3 coding DNA: TGTGCCAGCAGCTTCCGGACAGGACAATCGGGAGAGCAGTACTTC. Protein product: CASSFRTGQSGEQYF. The gene calls are TRBV11-3 and TRBJ2-7; 7 bases match TRBD1. V was clipped by 3 bases and J by 7 bases; unmatched bases: 12. The CDR3 runs to 15 residues. Germline CDR1 is SGHNT and CDR2 is YENEEA. The entire variable domain, with the rest obtained from reference TRBV11-3 and TRBJ2-7, is as follows: EAGVVQSPRYKIIEKKQPVAFWCNPISGHNTLYWYLQNLGQGPELLIRYENEEAVDDSQLPKDRFSAERLKGVDSTLKIQPAELGDSAVYLCASSFRTGQSGEQYFGPGTRLTVT.

The chain is built from TRBV11-3 and TRBJ2-3; D gene uncertain. Germline V gene data show CDR1 as SGHNT and CDR2 as YENEEA. V gave up 6 bases and J gave up 4 bases, with 14 bases separating them. The CDR3 contains 14 residues. The CDR3 loop is CASSSALGPDTQYF. The CDR3 region has the DNA TGTGCCAGCAGTTCAGCGCTTGGACCAGATACGCAGTATTTT.